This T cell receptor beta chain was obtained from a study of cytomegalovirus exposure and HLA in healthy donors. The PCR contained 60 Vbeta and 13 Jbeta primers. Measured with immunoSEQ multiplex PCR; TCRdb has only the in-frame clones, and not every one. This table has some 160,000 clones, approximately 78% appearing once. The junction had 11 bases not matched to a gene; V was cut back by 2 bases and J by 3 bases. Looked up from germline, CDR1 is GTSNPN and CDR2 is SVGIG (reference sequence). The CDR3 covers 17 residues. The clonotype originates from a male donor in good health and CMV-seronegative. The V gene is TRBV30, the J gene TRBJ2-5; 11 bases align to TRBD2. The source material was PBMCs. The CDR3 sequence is CAWSSLPGTSGKETQYF. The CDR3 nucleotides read TGTGCCTGGAGTTCTCTCCCCGGGACTAGCGGAAAAGAGACCCAGTACTTC.